The entry below describes one T cell receptor beta chain. Its target is unknown. Germline lookup yields CDR1 SEHNR and CDR2 FQNEAQ (reference sequence). The length of the CDR3 is 16 residues. After removal of 5 bases from V and 4 bases from J, the junction contained 10 bases not matched to a gene. This record comes from a study of T cells after yellow fever vaccination. Study-wide results and caveats: Reappearance after the booster was seen for most primary-vaccination clones, at approximately 97% CD4 and less than 90% CD8. By day 5 rather than day 15, the secondary response had peaked, though it was weaker.

TCRdb analysed the 5' RACE reads with MiXCR anew, one entry per CDR3 protein. The table includes hundreds of thousands of distinct CDR3 sequences, 9.5% to 13% detected once. The sequence derives from a man younger than 35 who received the YFV17D yellow fever vaccine. The sample here was PBMCs, taken on the day of the first yellow fever vaccination. The V call is TRBV7-9, the J call TRBJ2-2; the match to TRBD1 covers 7 bases. The CDR3 sequence: CASSHPWGTVTGELFF. The CDR3 nucleotides read TGTGCCAGCAGCCACCCCTGGGGGACAGTCACCGGGGAGCTGTTTTTT.